This TCR beta chain was found in a study of T cells in Graves' hyperthyroidism and ophthalmopathy. The TCR beta CDR3 regions underwent amplification using RNA transcripts as the source. The primer set for the first-round RT-PCR of the TCR CDR3 was HTBI. TCRdb used MiXCR to reprocess the multiplex PCR reads, holding one entry per CDR3 protein. The sample includes about 640,000 distinct CDR3 sequences, about 20% of them seen just once. Whole-study findings and limits: Also found in blood were most expanded thyroid clonotypes above 0.001. Ophthalmopathy and stable hyperthyroidism were separated by a 13 V-J model.

As for this clonotype: The target antigen is unknown.

CDR1 and CDR2 (germline): DFQATT, SNEGSKA (reference sequence). CDR3 length: 15 residues. With 6 bases removed from V and 4 bases from J, the gap between germline ends came to 18 bases. On the basis of clinical symptoms, serum thyroxine and TRAb, thyroid ultrasound and orbital computed tomography, diagnoses were made. The TCR sequence derives from a man aged 30 to 45 with Graves' ophthalmopathy. This chain connects TRBV20-1 to TRBJ2-2; D is possibly TRBD1 (6 bases). Sequenced sample: blood. The CDR3 region has the DNA TGCAGTGCCGAGGGGGTCGGGGCAGGCACCGGGGAGCTGTTTTTT. Its protein is CSAEGVGAGTGELFF.